One and the same sample provided the 28 T cell receptor beta chains below, sequenced in a study of T cell repertoires in cytomegalovirus infection. TCRdb re-called the reads through MiXCR, storing one row per CDR3 protein. The data show approximately 700,000 distinct CDR3 sequences, roughly a third seen once. The sample consisted of PBMCs. The receptors were gathered from a human donor in good health (CMV status not recorded). Some clones in this sample may be carry-over from other donors' samples.

This clonotype has at least ten counts. The gene calls are TRBV7-2 and TRBJ1-1; no clear D gene. Germline V gene lookup returns CDR1 SGHTA and CDR2 FQGNSA. This CDR3 comprises 14 residues. The V end lost 0 bases, the J end lost 1 base, and 6 bases lay between the germline ends. The CDR3 DNA follows: TGTGCCAGCAGCTTAGCGGTAGCGAACACTGAAGCTTTCTTT. Residues: CASSLAVANTEAFF.

This clonotype was observed many times. The V gene is TRBV12-3 or TRBV12-4, the J gene TRBJ2-3; 10 bases fit TRBD2. This CDR3 contains 15 residues. Unmatched junction bases numbered 1, after V lost 3 bases and J lost 1 base. The CDR3 protein is CASSLGLARTDTQYF. The CDR3 DNA reads as TGTGCCAGCAGTTTGGGACTAGCGCGCACAGATACGCAGTATTTT.

This clonotype was recorded a few times. The gene calls are TRBV27 and TRBJ2-7; perhaps TRBD1 as D (5 bases). The CDR3 sequence is 15 residues long. CDR1 and CDR2 (germline): MNHEY, SMNVEV (reference sequence). V lost 5 bases to trimming and J lost 2 bases, with 16 bases between them. The CDR3 sequence: CASSLTGEVPYEQYF. DNA of the CDR3: TGTGCCAGCAGTCTAACAGGAGAAGTTCCCTACGAGCAGTACTTC.

This clonotype was seen a few times. The chain has TRBV12-3 or TRBV12-4 and TRBJ2-7, with 11 positions matching TRBD2. Trimming at V came to 2 bases and at J to 3 bases, leaving 12 bases not matched to a gene. The CDR3 is 18 amino acids. CDR3 DNA sequence: TGTGCCAGCAGTTTAATGGGTCTAGCGGGAGGAGGGCACTACGAGCAGTACTTC. Protein: CASSLMGLAGGGHYEQYF.

The chain is built from TRBV27 and TRBJ1-2; maybe TRBD1 (6 bases). Per the germline V gene, CDR1 is MNHEY and CDR2 is SMNVEV (reference sequence). Trimming took off 5 bases at V and 4 bases at J, with 14 bases between the two ends. There are 14 residues in the CDR3. In nucleotides, the CDR3 is TGTGCCAGCAGTAGGGGGGGCCAGTTCTATGGCTACACCTTC. Translating it yields CASSRGGQFYGYTF.

V usage is TRBV6-2 or TRBV6-3 and J usage is TRBJ2-7, with 12 bases matching TRBD1. V lost 4 bases to trimming and J lost 4 bases; unmatched junction nucleotides: 8. The CDR3 has 16 amino acids. The V gene's germline CDR1 is MNHEY and CDR2 SVGEGT. The CDR3 here is CASSSQLGQGAYEQYF. Here the CDR3 DNA reads TGTGCCAGCAGTTCCCAATTGGGACAGGGGGCTTACGAGCAGTACTTC.

This clonotype was counted a few times. The CDR3 spells CASIQGATNEKLFF. The CDR3 nucleotides read TGTGCCAGCATCCAGGGTGCAACTAATGAAAAACTGTTTTTT. This chain uses TRBV12-3 or TRBV12-4 with TRBJ1-4; TRBD1 is a possible D gene (5 bases). V dropped 7 bases and J dropped 0 bases, with 9 bases sitting between them. The CDR3 has 14 amino acids.

This clonotype was counted ten times or more. V gene TRBV4-1 combines with J gene TRBJ2-1; D is perhaps TRBD1 (6 bases). The V gene lost 0 bases and the J gene lost 3 bases, with 15 bases spanning the gap. The CDR3 runs 17 residues. Germline CDR1 MGHRA, CDR2 YSYEKL. The CDR3 protein is CASSQDRGRTGYNEQFF. CDR3 sequence (DNA): TGCGCCAGCAGCCAAGATAGGGGGAGAACAGGCTACAATGAGCAGTTCTTC.

In its sample, this clonotype is medium-sized. V usage is TRBV7-2 and J usage is TRBJ2-7; 15 nucleotides line up with TRBD2. The CDR3 totals 18 residues. Germline V gene data show CDR1 as SGHTA and CDR2 as FQGNSA. V lost 2 bases and J lost 1; bases outside the gene matches: 6. This CDR3 reads CASSLFRTSGRVSYEQYF. In DNA, the CDR3 is TGTGCCAGCAGCTTATTTAGGACTAGCGGGAGGGTTTCCTACGAGCAGTACTTC.

V gene TRBV5-6 combines with J gene TRBJ2-2, with a tentative D call TRBD2 (6 bases). Germline V gene sequence: CDR1 SGHDT, CDR2 YYEEEE. Trimming took off 4 bases at V and 4 bases at J, with 23 bases between the two ends. The CDR3 is made up of 18 amino acids. This CDR3 is CASSIITSGRISTGELFF. DNA for the CDR3: TGTGCCAGCAGCATCATCACATCGGGGAGGATAAGCACCGGGGAGCTGTTTTTT.

This clonotype was found many times. V is TRBV7-2 and J is TRBJ2-7; 7 nucleotides align to TRBD1. With 1 base clipped from V and 3 bases from J, the junction kept 3 bases outside the gene matches. This CDR3 has 14 amino acids. Germline CDR1 and CDR2: SGHTA and FQGNSA. The CDR3: CASSLEQGYYEQYF. CDR3 coding DNA: TGTGCCAGCAGCTTAGAACAGGGGTACTACGAGCAGTACTTC.

This clonotype was observed a few times. The chain carries TRBV4-1 and TRBJ2-7, with D perhaps given as TRBD1 or TRBD2 (5 bases each). This CDR3 spans 16 amino acids. Germline V lookup: CDR1 MGHRA, CDR2 YSYEKL. V gave up 1 base and J gave up 2 bases, with 15 bases separating them. The CDR3, as DNA: TGCGCCAGCAGCCAAGGGGGGATATCTCATACCTACGAGCAGTACTTC. Its protein product is CASSQGGISHTYEQYF.

This clonotype was observed at least ten times. J is TRBJ2-5 and V is TRBV19; D is perhaps TRBD1 or TRBD2 (5 bases each). V lost 7 bases, J lost 3 bases, and 15 bases lay in between. The CDR3 consists of 14 residues. Germline V lookup: CDR1 LNHDA, CDR2 SQIVND (reference sequence). The CDR3, as DNA: TGTGCCAGTACCCCCCGCGTGGGGGAAGAGACCCAGTACTTC. Translating gives CASTPRVGEETQYF.

A few counts support this clonotype. V is TRBV11-2 and J is TRBJ1-2, with D perhaps matching TRBD1 (5 bases). V lost 2 bases and J 4 bases, leaving 14 bases between the germline ends. This CDR3 is built from 15 residues. Germline CDR1 and CDR2: SGHAT and FQNNGV. The CDR3 coding sequence is TGTGCCAGCAGCTTAAGGGACTCCTACCCCTATGGCTACACCTTC. Residues: CASSLRDSYPYGYTF.

This clonotype was seen ten or more times. This chain uses TRBV7-8 with TRBJ1-5, with 8 bases aligning to TRBD1. V trimming: 5 bases; J trimming: 9 bases; junction bases outside the gene matches: 15. The CDR3 consists of 16 residues. From germline, CDR1 is SGHVS and CDR2 FQNEAQ. CDR3 sequence reads: CASSPAGTGGGWPQHF. As DNA, the CDR3 is TGTGCCAGCAGCCCGGCCGGGACAGGCGGGGGTTGGCCCCAGCATTTT.

Only a few counts were recorded for this clonotype. The chain links TRBV7-8 to TRBJ2-3; no firm D call. CDR1 and CDR2 from the germline V gene are SGHVS and FQNEAQ. Trimming left V 7 bases short and J 4 bases short, with 9 bases between. The CDR3 contains 12 residues. CDR3 residues: CASTSMADTQYF. The CDR3 bases are TGTGCCAGCACCTCTATGGCAGATACGCAGTATTTT.

The genes are TRBV5-4 and TRBJ2-7, with 10 bases matching TRBD1. The V segment lost 0 bases and the J segment 8 bases; nucleotides outside the gene matches: 8. CDR3 length equals 15 residues. Germline CDR1 SGHNT, CDR2 YYREEE (reference sequence). CDR3 nucleotides: TGTGCCAGCAGCTTGGACGGGACAGGGGCTTCACAGCAGTACTTC. Protein sequence: CASSLDGTGASQQYF.

This clonotype was counted a few times. The chain has TRBV12-3 or TRBV12-4 and TRBJ2-1; TRBD2 might be the D (5 bases). This CDR3 is 16 amino acids long. Trimming pared 8 bases from V and 8 bases from J, leaving 25 bases between. The CDR3 region has the DNA TGTGCCAGCCTCCGCGGGCGTCCCTCGGTCGTCGATGAGCAGTTCTTC. This encodes CASLRGRPSVVDEQFF.

This clonotype was picked up a small number of times. The chain couples TRBV12-3 or TRBV12-4 to TRBJ1-2, with D maybe TRBD1 (5 bases). The ends were cut back, 3 bases at V and 0 bases at J, with 11 bases in the middle. The length of the CDR3 is 15 residues. CDR3 in amino acids: CASSLVRGANYGYTF. DNA of the CDR3: TGTGCCAGCAGTTTGGTTCGGGGGGCTAACTATGGCTACACCTTC.

This clonotype has only a few counts. The CDR3 bases are TGTGCCAGCAGTTACGAGGGACTAGCGCGCACCTACGAGCAGTACTTC. This gives the protein CASSYEGLARTYEQYF. The rearrangement joins TRBV6-5 to TRBJ2-7; 10 bases map to TRBD2. CDR1 and CDR2 (germline): MNHEY, SVGAGI. This CDR3 region has 16 residues. With V trimmed by 2 bases and J by 2 bases, 6 bases remained unmatched.

This clonotype turned up a few times. This chain joins TRBV12-3 or TRBV12-4 and TRBJ1-5; 10 bases map to TRBD1. This CDR3 region has 12 residues. With V trimmed by 5 bases and J by 16 bases, 8 bases remained unmatched. The CDR3 here is CASSRSGTGEHF. The CDR3 bases are TGTGCCAGCAGTCGCTCCGGGACAGGGGAACATTTT.

This clonotype has just a few counts. V gene TRBV7-3 combines with J gene TRBJ1-1; D remains ambiguous. The CDR3 extends over 15 amino acids. From germline, CDR1 is SGHTA and CDR2 FQGTGA. The V gene lost 4 bases and the J gene lost 4 bases, with 16 bases spanning the gap. DNA for the CDR3: TGTGCCAGCAGCTCAAACCCCGGGTGGACCACTGAAGCTTTCTTT. Translated: CASSSNPGWTTEAFF.

In this sample, this clonotype turned up once. The J gene is TRBJ2-4, the V gene TRBV5-1; TRBD1 is a possible D gene (6 bases). Germline CDR1 reads SGHRS; CDR2 reads YFSETQ. The CDR3 contains 18 residues. V dropped 0 bases and J dropped 0 bases, with 16 bases sitting between them. The CDR3 region is CASSLVQTAGVAKNIQYF. CDR3 DNA sequence: TGCGCCAGCAGCTTGGTTCAGACAGCAGGGGTAGCCAAAAACATTCAGTACTTC.

V and J are TRBV7-9 and TRBJ1-2; 9 bases match TRBD1. J gave up 8 bases and V 0 bases, and 7 bases lay outside the gene matches. Germline V gene data show CDR1 as SEHNR and CDR2 as FQNEAQ (reference sequence). The CDR3 totals 15 residues. This chain's CDR3 is CASSLARTGDGGYTF. As DNA, the CDR3 is TGTGCCAGCAGCTTAGCGAGGACAGGGGATGGCGGCTACACCTTC.

This clonotype was counted only a few times. The chain employs TRBV27 and TRBJ1-6; TRBD1 matches 7 bases. The V gene's germline CDR1 is MNHEY and CDR2 SMNVEV (reference sequence). The CDR3 has 16 amino acids. V lost 2 bases and J lost 6; bases outside the gene matches: 7. The CDR3 DNA is TGTGCCAGCAGTTTAGACCAACAGGGGCGTAATTCACCCCTCCACTTT. It is translated as CASSLDQQGRNSPLHF.

This clonotype was seen more than once but under ten times. The chain links TRBV19 to TRBJ1-3, with unresolved D. The CDR3 is 16 amino acids. Germline lookup yields CDR1 LNHDA and CDR2 SQIVND (reference sequence). Deletions cut 7 bases from V and 0 bases from J, with 16 bases between. DNA of the CDR3: TGTGCCAGTACCGCTACCCGCCTCCACTCTGGAAACACCATATATTTT. Translated, it gives CASTATRLHSGNTIYF.

This clonotype showed up just a few times. The chain couples TRBV5-1 to TRBJ2-1; TRBD2 matches 7 bases. V gave up 3 bases and J gave up 15 bases; unmatched junction bases: 15. The V gene's germline CDR1 is SGHRS and CDR2 YFSETQ. CDR3 length: 14 amino acids. The CDR3 loop reads CASSYEASGGGGFF. Here the CDR3 DNA reads TGCGCCAGCAGCTATGAGGCTAGCGGAGGCGGCGGGTTCTTC.

The V gene is TRBV28, the J gene TRBJ2-5; 11 bases map to TRBD2. The CDR3 extends over 17 amino acids. CDR1 and CDR2 from the germline V gene are MDHEN and SYDVKM. V shed 5 bases, J shed 3 bases, and the junction held 11 bases outside the gene matches. The CDR3 coding sequence is TGTGCCAGCAGTCCTTTAGCGGGGGGGCCGGTGGAAGAGACCCAGTACTTC. This sequence encodes CASSPLAGGPVEETQYF.